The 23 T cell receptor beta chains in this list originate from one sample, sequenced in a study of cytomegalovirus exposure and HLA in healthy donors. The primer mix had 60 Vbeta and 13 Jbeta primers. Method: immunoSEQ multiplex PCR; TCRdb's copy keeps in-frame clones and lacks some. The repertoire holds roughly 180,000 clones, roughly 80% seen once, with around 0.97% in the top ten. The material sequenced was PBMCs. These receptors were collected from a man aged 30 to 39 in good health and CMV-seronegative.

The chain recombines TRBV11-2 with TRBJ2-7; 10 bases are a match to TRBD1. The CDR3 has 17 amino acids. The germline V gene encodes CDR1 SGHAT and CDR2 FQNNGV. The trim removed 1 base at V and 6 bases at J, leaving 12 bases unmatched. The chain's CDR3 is CASSLAPGQGGLGEQYF. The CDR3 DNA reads TGTGCCAGCAGCTTAGCCCCTGGACAGGGGGGACTTGGCGAGCAGTACTTC.

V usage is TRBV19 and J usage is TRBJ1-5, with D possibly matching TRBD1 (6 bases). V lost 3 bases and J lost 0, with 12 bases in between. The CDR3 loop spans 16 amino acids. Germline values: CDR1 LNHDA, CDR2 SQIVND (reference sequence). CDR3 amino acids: CASSIPGVPSNQPQHF. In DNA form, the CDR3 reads TGTGCCAGTAGTATCCCAGGGGTCCCTAGCAATCAGCCCCAGCATTTT.

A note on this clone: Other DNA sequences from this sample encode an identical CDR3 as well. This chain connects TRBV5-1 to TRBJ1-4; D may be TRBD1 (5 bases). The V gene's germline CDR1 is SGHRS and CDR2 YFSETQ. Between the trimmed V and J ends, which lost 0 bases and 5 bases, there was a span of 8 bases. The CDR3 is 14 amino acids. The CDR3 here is CASSLGQKNEKLFF. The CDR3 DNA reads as TGCGCCAGCAGCTTGGGACAGAAAAATGAAAAACTGTTTTTT.

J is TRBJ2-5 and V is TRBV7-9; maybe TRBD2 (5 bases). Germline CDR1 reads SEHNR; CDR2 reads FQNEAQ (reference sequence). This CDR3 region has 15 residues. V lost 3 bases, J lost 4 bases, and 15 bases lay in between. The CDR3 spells CASSLASGTRETQYF. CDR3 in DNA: TGTGCCAGCAGCTTGGCCTCGGGAACTCGAGAGACCCAGTACTTC.

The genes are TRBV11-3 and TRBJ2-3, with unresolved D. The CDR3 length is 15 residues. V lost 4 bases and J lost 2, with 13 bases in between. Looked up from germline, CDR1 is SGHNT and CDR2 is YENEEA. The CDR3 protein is CASSSTRTPTDTQYF. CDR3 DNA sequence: TGTGCCAGCAGCTCTACCCGTACGCCCACAGATACGCAGTATTTT.

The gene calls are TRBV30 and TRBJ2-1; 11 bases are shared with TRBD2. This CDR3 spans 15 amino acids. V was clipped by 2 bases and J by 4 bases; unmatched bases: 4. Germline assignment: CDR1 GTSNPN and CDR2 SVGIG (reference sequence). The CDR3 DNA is TGTGCCTGGAGTACTAGCGGGAGACCTTACAATGAGCAGTTCTTC. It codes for CAWSTSGRPYNEQFF.

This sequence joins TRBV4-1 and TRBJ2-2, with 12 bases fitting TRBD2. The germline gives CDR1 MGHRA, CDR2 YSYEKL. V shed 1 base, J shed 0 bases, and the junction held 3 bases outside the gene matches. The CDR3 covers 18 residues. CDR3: CASSQGLAGVANTGELFF. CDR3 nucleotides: TGCGCCAGCAGCCAAGGACTAGCGGGGGTAGCGAACACCGGGGAGCTGTTTTTT.

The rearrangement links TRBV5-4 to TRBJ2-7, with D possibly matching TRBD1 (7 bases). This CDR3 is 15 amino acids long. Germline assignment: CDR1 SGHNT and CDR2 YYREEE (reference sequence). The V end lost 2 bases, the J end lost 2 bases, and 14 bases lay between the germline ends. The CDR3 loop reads CASSFYQGGPYEQYF. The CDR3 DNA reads TGTGCCAGCAGCTTTTACCAGGGGGGTCCCTACGAGCAGTACTTC.

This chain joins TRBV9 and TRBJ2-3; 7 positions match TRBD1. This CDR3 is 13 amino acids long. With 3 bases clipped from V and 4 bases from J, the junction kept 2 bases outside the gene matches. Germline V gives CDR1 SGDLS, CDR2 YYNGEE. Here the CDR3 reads CASSGDRADTQYF. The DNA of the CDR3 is TGTGCCAGCAGCGGGGACAGAGCAGATACGCAGTATTTT.

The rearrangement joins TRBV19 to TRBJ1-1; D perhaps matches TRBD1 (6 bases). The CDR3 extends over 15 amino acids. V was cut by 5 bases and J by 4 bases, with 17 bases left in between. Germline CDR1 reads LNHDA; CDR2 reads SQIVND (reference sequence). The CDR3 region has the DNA TGTGCCAGTAGTTTCCCCTCGCGGGGGGCCACTGAAGCTTTCTTT. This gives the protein CASSFPSRGATEAFF.

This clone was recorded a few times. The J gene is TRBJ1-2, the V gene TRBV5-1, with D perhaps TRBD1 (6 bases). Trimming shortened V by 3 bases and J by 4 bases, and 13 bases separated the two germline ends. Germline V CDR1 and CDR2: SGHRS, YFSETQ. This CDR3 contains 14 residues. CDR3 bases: TGCGCCAGCAGCTCGGGGGGGGGCGGCTATGGCTACACCTTC. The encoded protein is CASSSGGGGYGYTF.

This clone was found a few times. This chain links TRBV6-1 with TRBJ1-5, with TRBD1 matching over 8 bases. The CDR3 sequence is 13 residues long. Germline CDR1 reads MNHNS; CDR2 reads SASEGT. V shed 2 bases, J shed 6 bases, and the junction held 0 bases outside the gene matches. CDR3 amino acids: CASSEQGAQPQHF. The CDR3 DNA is TGTGCCAGCAGTGAACAGGGGGCTCAGCCCCAGCATTTT.

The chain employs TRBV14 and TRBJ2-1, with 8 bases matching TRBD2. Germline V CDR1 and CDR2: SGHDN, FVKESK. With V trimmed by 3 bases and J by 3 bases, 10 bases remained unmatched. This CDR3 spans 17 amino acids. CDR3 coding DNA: TGTGCCAGCAGCCATGCCTCTAGCGGGTGGAACTACAATGAGCAGTTCTTC. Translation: CASSHASSGWNYNEQFF.

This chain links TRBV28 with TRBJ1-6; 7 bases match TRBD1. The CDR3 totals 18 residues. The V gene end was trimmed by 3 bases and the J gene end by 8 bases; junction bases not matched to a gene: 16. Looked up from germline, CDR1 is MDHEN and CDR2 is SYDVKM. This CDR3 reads CASSFPLTGDGMDSPLHF. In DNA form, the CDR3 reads TGTGCCAGCAGTTTCCCCCTAACAGGGGATGGGATGGATTCACCCCTCCACTTT.

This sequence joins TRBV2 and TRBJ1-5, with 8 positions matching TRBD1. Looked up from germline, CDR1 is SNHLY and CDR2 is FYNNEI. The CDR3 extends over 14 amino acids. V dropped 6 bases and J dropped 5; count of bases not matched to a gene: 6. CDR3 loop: CASRDRGIDQPQHF. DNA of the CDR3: TGTGCCAGCAGAGACAGGGGAATTGATCAGCCCCAGCATTTT. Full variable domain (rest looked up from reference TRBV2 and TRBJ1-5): EPEVTQTPSHQVTQMGQEVILRCVPISNHLYFYWYRQILGQKVEFLVSFYNNEISEKSEIFDDQFSVERPDGSNFTLKIRSTKLEDSAMYFCASRDRGIDQPQHFGDGTRLSIL.

CDR3 sequence reads: CASSQDGGTDTQYF. The CDR3 region has the DNA TGCGCCAGCAGCCAAGATGGCGGGACAGATACGCAGTATTTT. V usage is TRBV4-3 and J usage is TRBJ2-3; possibly TRBD2 for D (5 bases). The CDR3 extends over 14 amino acids. Germline CDR1 reads LGHNA; CDR2 reads YSLEER. V lost 0 bases to trimming and J lost 3 bases, with 7 bases between them.

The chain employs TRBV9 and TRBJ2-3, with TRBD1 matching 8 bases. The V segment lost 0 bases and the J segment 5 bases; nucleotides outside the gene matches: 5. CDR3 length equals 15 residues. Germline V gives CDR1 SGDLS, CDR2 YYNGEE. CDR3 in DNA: TGTGCCAGCAGCGTAGGGCAGGGGGCTGGAGATACGCAGTATTTT. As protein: CASSVGQGAGDTQYF.

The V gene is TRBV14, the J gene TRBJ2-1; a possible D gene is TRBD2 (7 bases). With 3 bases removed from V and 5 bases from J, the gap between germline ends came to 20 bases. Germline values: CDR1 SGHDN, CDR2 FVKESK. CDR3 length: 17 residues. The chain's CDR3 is CASSQSPGAGDHNEQFF. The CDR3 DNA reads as TGTGCCAGCAGCCAGAGTCCGGGGGCGGGGGACCACAATGAGCAGTTCTTC.

This chain's CDR3 is CATRDRENTDTQYF. The CDR3 bases are TGTGCCACCAGGGACAGGGAGAACACAGATACGCAGTATTTT. The V and J genes are TRBV15 and TRBJ2-3, with 8 bases aligning to TRBD1. The germline CDR1 and CDR2 sequences are LNHNV and YYDKDF (reference sequence). V dropped 6 bases and J dropped 2; count of bases not matched to a gene: 4. This CDR3 has 14 residues.

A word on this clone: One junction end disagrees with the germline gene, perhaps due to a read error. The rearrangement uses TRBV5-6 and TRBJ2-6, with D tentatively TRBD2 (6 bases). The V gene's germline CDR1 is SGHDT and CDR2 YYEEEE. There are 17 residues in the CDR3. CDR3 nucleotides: TGTGCCAGCAGCTTAAGGGCCACTAGCTCTGGGGCCAACCTCCTGACTTTC. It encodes CASSLRATSSGANLLTF.

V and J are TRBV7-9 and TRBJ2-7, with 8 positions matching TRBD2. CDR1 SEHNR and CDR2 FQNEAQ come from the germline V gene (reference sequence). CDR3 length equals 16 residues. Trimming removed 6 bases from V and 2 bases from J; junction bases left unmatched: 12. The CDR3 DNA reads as TGTGCCAGCAGTTTCGGGCAAGCGGGAGTGGCCTACGAGCAGTACTTC. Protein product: CASSFGQAGVAYEQYF.

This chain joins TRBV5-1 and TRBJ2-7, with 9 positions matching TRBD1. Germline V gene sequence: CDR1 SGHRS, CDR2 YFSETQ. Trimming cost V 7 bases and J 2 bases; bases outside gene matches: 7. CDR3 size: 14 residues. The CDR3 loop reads CASRAGQGAYEQYF. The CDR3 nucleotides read TGCGCCAGCCGCGCGGGACAGGGTGCCTACGAGCAGTACTTC.

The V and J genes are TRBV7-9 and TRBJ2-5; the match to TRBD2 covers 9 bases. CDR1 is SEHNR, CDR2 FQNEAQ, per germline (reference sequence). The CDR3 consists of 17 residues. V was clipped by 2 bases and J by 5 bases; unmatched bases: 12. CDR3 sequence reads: CASSLNSRGRAGETQYF. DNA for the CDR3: TGTGCCAGCAGCTTAAATAGCCGCGGGAGGGCAGGGGAGACCCAGTACTTC.